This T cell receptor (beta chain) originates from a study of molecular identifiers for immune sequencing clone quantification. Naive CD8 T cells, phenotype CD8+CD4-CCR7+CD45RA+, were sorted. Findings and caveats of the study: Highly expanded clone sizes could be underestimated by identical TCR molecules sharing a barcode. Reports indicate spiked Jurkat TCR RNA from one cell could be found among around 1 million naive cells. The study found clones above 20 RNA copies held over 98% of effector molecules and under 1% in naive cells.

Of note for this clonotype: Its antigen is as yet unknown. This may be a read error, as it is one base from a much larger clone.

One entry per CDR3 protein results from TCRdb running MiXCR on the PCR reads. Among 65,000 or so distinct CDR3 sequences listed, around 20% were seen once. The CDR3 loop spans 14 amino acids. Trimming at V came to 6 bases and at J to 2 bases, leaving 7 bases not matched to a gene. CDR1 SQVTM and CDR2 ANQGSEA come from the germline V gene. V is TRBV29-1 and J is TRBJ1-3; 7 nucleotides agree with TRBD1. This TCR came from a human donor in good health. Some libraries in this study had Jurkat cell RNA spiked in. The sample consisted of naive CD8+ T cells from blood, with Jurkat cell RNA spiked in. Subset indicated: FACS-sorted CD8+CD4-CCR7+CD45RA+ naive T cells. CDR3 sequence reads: CSVVLQGTGNTIYF. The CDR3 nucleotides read TGCAGCGTCGTCCTACAGGGGACTGGAAACACCATATATTTT.